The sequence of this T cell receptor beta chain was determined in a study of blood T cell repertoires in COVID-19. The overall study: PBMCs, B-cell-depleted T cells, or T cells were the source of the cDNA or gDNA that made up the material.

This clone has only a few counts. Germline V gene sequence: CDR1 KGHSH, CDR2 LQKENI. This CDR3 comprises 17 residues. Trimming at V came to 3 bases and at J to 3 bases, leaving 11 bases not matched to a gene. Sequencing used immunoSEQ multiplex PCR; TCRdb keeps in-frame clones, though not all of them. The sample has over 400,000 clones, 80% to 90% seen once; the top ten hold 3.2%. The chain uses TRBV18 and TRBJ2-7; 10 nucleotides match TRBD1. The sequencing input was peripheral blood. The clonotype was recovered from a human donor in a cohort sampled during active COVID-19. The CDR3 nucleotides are TGTGCCAGCTCACCTGGATTGCGGGACAGGGGAATCTACGAGCAGTACTTC. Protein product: CASSPGLRDRGIYEQYF.